These T cell receptor beta chains were read from a single sample in a study of spatial heterogeneity in lung cancer. TCRdb re-called the 5' RACE reads through MiXCR, storing one row per CDR3 protein. The sample carries tens of thousands of distinct CDR3 sequences, approximately 8.9% recorded once. This sample comprised PBMCs, obtained at surgery. The receptors come from a male donor with early-stage non-small cell lung cancer. Both conserved end residues are trimmed from each CDR3.

j_call | v_call | cdr3_aa
TRBJ2-1 | TRBV7-2 | ASSYYTNEQF
TRBJ2-5 | TRBV7-2 | ASSSPLAVVA
TRBJ2-3 | TRBV12-3/TRBV12-4 | ASSFLQGSDTQY
TRBJ2-2 | TRBV5-1 | ASSLEMGTGELF
TRBJ2-1 | TRBV9 | ASSPAASAYNEQF
TRBJ1-3 | TRBV12-3/TRBV12-4 | ASREGNSGNTIY
TRBJ1-4 | TRBV28 | ASSSVYNEKLF
TRBJ2-7 | TRBV29-1 | SVEDWGGQGTWQY
TRBJ2-7 | TRBV7-2 | ASSPRTSGPYEQY
TRBJ2-7 | TRBV2 | ASIALADYPSYEQY
TRBJ2-1 | TRBV5-1 | ASSSGLAGFNEQF
TRBJ1-1 | TRBV28 | ASTRTEDTEAF
TRBJ1-2 | TRBV5-6 | ASSRGQGYGYT
TRBJ2-1 | TRBV7-9 | ASGYNEQF
TRBJ1-2 | TRBV20-1 | SSTGGTYGYT
TRBJ2-1 | TRBV3-1 | ASSRERNEQF
TRBJ2-7 | TRBV28 | ASSPRGAGRYEQY
TRBJ2-3 | TRBV7-9 | ASSFLAGGLNTQY
TRBJ2-7 | TRBV24-1 | ATSEPDSTLQY
TRBJ1-1 | TRBV7-9 | ASSSGQGGYTEAF
TRBJ2-7 | TRBV5-1 | ASSRSGSDYEQY
TRBJ2-3 | TRBV2 | ASSARDRGTDTQY
TRBJ1-4 | TRBV12-3/TRBV12-4 | ASSPRYSSEKLF
TRBJ1-1 | TRBV6-5 | ASSYSTGEVNTEAF
TRBJ2-1 | TRBV27 | ASSLGGLGVNEQF
TRBJ2-2 | TRBV5-1 | ASMQGAELF
TRBJ2-3 | TRBV7-2 | ASSTLRPLRTDTQY
TRBJ1-5 | TRBV3-1 | ASSPNGHAQPQH
TRBJ2-7 | TRBV21-1 | ASSKALWEGT
TRBJ2-1 | TRBV29-1 | SVESRNEQF
TRBJ1-1 | TRBV5-1 | ASSLFQTGGTEAF
TRBJ2-5 | TRBV12-5 | ASGPSETQY
TRBJ2-4 | TRBV5-6 | ASSLTGDGNIQY
TRBJ1-2 | TRBV18 | ASSQPGVGYT
TRBJ2-1 | TRBV18 | ASSPFSGANNEQF
TRBJ2-5 | TRBV9 | ASSVAFQETQY